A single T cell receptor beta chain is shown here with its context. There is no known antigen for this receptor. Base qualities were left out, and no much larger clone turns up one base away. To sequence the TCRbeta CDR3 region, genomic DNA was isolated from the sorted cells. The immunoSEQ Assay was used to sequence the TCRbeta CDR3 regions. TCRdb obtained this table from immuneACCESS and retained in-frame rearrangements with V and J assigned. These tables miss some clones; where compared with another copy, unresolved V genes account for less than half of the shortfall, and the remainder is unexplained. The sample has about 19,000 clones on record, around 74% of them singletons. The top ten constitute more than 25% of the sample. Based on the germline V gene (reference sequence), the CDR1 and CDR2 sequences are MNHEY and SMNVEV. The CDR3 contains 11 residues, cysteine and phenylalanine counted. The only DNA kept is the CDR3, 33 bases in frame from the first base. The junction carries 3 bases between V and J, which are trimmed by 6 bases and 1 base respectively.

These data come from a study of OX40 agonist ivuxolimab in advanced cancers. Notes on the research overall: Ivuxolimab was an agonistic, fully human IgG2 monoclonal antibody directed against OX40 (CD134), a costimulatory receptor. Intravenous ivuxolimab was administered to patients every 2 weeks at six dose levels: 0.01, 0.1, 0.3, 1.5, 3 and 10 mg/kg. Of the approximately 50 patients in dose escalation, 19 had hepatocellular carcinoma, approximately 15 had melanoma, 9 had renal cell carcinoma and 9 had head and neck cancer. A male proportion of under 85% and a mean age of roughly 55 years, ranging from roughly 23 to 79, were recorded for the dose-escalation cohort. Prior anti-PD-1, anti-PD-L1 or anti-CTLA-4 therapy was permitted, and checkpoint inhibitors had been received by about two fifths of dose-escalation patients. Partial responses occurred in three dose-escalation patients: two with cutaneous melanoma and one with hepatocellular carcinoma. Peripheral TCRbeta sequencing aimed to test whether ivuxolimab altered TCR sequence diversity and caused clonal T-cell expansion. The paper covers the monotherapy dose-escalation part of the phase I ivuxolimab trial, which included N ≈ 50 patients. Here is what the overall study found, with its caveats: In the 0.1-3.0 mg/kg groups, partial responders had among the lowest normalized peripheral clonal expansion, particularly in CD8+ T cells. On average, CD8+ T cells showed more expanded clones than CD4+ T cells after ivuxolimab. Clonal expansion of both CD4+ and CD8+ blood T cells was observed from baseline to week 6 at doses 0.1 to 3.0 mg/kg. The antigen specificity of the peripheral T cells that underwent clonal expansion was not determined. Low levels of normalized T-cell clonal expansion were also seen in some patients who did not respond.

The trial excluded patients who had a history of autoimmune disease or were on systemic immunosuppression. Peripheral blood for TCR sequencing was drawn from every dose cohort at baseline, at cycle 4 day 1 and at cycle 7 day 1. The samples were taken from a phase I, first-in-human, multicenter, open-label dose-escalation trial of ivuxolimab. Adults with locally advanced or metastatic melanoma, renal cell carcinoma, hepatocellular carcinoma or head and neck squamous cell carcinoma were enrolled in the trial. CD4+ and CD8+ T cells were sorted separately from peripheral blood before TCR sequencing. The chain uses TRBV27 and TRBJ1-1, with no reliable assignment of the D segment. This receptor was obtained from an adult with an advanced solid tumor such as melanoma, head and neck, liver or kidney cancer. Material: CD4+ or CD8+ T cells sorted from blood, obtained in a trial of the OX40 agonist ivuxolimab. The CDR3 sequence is CASRGNTEAFF. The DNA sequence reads TGTGCCAGCAGGGGGAACACTGAAGCTTTCTTT.